This is a list of T cell receptor beta chains from one sample in a study of blood T cell repertoires in COVID-19. Sequencing was performed with immunoSEQ multiplex PCR; in TCRdb, only in-frame clones are kept and a portion is missing. Among 290,000 or so clones listed, about 90% were seen once. Sequenced material: peripheral blood. These receptors were obtained from a man aged 18 to 30 with active or convalescent COVID-19. CDR3s include the opening cysteine and the closing phenylalanine or tryptophan. A clone size is listed for some rows: how often the clone was seen (once, few, many), or a class if it is expanded.

v_call clone_size cdr3_aa
TRBV7-8 - CAISSPGGNQPQHF
TRBV14 - CASSQDKSWVRGYGYTF
TRBV24-1 - CATQNGLADYEQYF
TRBV4-1 - CASSDPRGRDKETQYF
TRBV25-1 - CASSELAGRETQYF
TRBV12-3/TRBV12-4 - CASGGQGSQPQHF
TRBV5-4 - CASRSDRPPANYGYTF
TRBV27 few CASSLVGGMTYEQYF
TRBV9 - CASSATGMNTEAFF
TRBV2 - CASSYTGDEQFF
TRBV28 - CASSDREPIYNSPLHF
TRBV5-1 - CASSSLAGGPYEQYF
TRBV4-2 - CASSQEAGMKQYF
TRBV6-5 once CASSSQGSSGNTIYF
TRBV7-7 - CASGDEEGRDTGELFF
TRBV7-9 - CASSLVRRGPHNEQFF
TRBV11-2 - CASSLRDDRGLYEQYF
TRBV27 - CASSLGGQGAYSPLHF
TRBV6-5 - CASSLDRSRSPLHF
TRBV5-4 - CASSPGLAGVDTQYF
TRBV7-9 - CASSLTSGRAGELFF
TRBV14 - CASSHPGQGAYNEQFF
TRBV6-5 - CASSTYRKNTEAFF
TRBV5-1 - CASSGRTGTGSPLHF
TRBV5-4 - CASSFDRETQYF
TRBV9 few CASSAHRGGSYNSPLHF
TRBV27 - CASSLITGGYYGYTF
TRBV21-1 - CASSKEAGMNTEAFF
TRBV5-1 - CASSLDPSTGEYF
TRBV18 - CASSPNAGRYGYTF
TRBV6-2/TRBV6-3 - CASSYIGTSNNEQFF
TRBV7-9 - CASSIGQGDAGELFF
TRBV7-8 - CASSLQGTSTDTQYF
TRBV20-1 - CSASIGNSGNTIYF
TRBV4-3 - CASSQGPASTDTQYF
TRBV2 - CASSSGTGGYVNTEAFF
TRBV25-1 - CASALGGGEAFF
TRBV28 - CASSSYQPFLRDRGVWNYGYTF
TRBV5-1 once CASSLTTGGNPYEQYF
TRBV6-4 once CASSDPRHSGELFF
TRBV29-1 - CSVEWGREAFF
TRBV15 - CATSRGQNNSPLHF
TRBV7-2 few CASSSFIRGTIYF
TRBV24-1 - CATSGEGELFF
TRBV28 few CASSPVWGPNYGYTF
TRBV15 - CATSRDLAGLYEQYF
TRBV5-5 - CASSLLQGARQPQHF
TRBV28 - CASTRQGTDTQYF
TRBV6-5 - CATNQGFSYEQYF
TRBV9 once CASSFPWGGTNTGELFF
TRBV5-5 - CASRSLGARTGSYNEQFF
TRBV6-5 few CASSYFLDSYGYTF
TRBV6-4 - CASSVASGSTDTQYF